This T cell receptor beta chain was sequenced for a study of beta chain features in type 1 diabetes. The CDR3 contains 14 residues. Trimming removed 0 bases at V and 6 bases at J, with 10 bases between. Germline assignment: CDR1 KGHSH and CDR2 LQKENI. What was sequenced were expressed TCRB transcripts, since all of the isolated RNA had been reverse transcribed. Libraries were prepared by immunoSEQ multiplex PCR; TCRdb keeps only in-frame clonotypes and omits some of them. The repertoire holds 130,000 to 150,000 clones, with under 60% as singletons. The chain couples TRBV18 to TRBJ2-3; D remains unclear. The material sequenced was Tregs from blood. This receptor was taken from a young man in good health. The CDR3 loop is CASSPPVAPDTQYF. The CDR3 bases are TGTGCCAGCTCACCACCTGTGGCCCCGGATACGCAGTATTTT.